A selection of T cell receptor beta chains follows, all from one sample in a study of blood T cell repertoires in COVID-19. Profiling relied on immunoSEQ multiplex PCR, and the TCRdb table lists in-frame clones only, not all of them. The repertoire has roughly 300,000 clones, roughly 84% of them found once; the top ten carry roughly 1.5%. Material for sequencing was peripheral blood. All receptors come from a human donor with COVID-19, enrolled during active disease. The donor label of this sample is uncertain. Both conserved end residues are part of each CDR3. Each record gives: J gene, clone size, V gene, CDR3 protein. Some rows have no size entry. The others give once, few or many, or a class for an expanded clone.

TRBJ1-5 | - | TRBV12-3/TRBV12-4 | CASRVTGNQPQHF
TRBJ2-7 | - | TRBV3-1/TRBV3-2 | CASSTTYEQYF
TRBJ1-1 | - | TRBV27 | CASSLTRPGRETEAFF
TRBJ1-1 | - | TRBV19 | CASSMTGGTEAFF
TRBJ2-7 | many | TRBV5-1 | CASSEYADYEQYF
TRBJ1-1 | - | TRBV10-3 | CAISLAGTEAFF
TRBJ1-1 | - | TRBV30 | CAWSLSAGRLNTEAFF
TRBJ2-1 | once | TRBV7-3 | CASSLTSGFYNEQFF
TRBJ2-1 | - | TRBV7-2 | CASSLRGRATYNEQFF
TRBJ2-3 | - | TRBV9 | CASSVGGENTQYF
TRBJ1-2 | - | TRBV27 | CASSLVQGALCTF
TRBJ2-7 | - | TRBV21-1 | CASSKGVVRPSYEQYF
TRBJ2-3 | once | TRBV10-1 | CASSVTRTALGDTQYF
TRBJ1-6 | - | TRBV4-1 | CASGSIGGGSPLHF
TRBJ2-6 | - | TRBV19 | CASSESGANVLTF
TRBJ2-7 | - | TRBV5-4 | CASSMVGGRSSYEQYF
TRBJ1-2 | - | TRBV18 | CASSPSGEHGYTF
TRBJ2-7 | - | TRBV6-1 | CASSEIGSHPGEQYF
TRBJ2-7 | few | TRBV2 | CASSAGTGAYEQYF
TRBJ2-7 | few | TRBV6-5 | CASSYPSDRGLYEQYF
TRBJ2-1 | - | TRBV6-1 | CASSEPRQGRSSYNEQFF
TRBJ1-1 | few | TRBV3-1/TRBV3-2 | CASSLIPGQGAEAFF
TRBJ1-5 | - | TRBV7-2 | CASSLGSPRDPLNKPQHF
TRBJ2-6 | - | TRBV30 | CAWRTGEGTNVLTF
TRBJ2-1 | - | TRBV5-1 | CASSPGTGGRGEQFF
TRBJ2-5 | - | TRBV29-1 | CSVEEVRGAGQTQYF
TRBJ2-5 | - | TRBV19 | CASSIWETSGEETQYF
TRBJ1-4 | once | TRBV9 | CASSVGRGSEKLFF
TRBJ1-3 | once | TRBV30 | CAWSVPGGGNTIYF
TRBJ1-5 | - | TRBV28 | CASSGPGGGQPQHF
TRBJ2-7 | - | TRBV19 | CASSIFGENYEQYF
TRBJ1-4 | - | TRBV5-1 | CASSLRWRGFATNEKLFF
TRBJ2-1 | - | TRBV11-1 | CASSLGLAASYNEQFF
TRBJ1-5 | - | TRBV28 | CASSSSGGGQPQHF
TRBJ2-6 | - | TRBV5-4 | CASSLGLSGANVLTF
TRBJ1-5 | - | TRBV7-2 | CASSLTLGNQPQHF
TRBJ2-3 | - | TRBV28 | CASTPQGLAGGSADTQYF
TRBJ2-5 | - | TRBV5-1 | CASSATGLQETQYF
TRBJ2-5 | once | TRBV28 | CASSFNSMKTQYF
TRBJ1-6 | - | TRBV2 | CASSPAVSWSSYNSPLHF
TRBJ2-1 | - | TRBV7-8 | CASGTGGRLQVEQFF
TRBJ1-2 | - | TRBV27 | CASSPRPGVYGYTF
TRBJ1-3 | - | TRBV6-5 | CASSYLGGGNTIYF
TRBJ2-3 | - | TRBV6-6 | CASSQTGSSTDTQYF
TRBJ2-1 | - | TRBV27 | CASSLQDFGQSNEQFF
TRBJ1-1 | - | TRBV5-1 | CASRRETGVNTEAFF
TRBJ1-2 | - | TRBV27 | CASSFRQGNGYTF
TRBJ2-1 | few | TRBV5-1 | CASSYTGTAYNEQFF
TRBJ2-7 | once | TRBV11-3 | CASSLGGQGPSEQYF